Shown below are 18 T cell receptor beta chains from a single sample sequenced in a study of shared clonotypes between healthy human individuals. Only in-frame clones appear in the TCRdb table, and some are missing; sequencing was by immunoSEQ multiplex PCR. Of 2 million to 2.5 million clones detected, around 95% appear once; the ten largest clones hold about 0.13%. Sequenced sample: naive CD4+ T cells sorted from blood. Subset in this sample: CD45RA+ positively selected. These TCRs come from a man aged 18 to 30 in good health.

This clone was seen once. This sample also contains other DNA sequences that code for the same CDR3. The chain recombines TRBV5-1 with TRBJ2-1; TRBD1 matches at 9 bases. V lost 3 bases to trimming and J lost 1 base; unmatched junction nucleotides: 2. The CDR3 is 15 amino acids. Germline lookup yields CDR1 SGHRS and CDR2 YFSETQ. The CDR3 protein is CASSWGQGSYNEQFF. DNA of the CDR3: TGCGCCAGCAGCTGGGGACAGGGTTCCTACAATGAGCAGTTCTTC.

This chain uses TRBV19 with TRBJ2-7, with 8 bases identical to TRBD2. J was trimmed by 4 bases and V by 6 bases; bases with no gene match: 8. The CDR3 length is 14 residues. The germline V gene encodes CDR1 LNHDA and CDR2 SQIVND (reference sequence). CDR3 DNA: TGTGCCAGTAGCATCTTGGGGACTAGGTACGAGCAGTACTTC. Protein: CASSILGTRYEQYF.

The chain recombines TRBV7-9 with TRBJ2-7; 8 positions agree with TRBD2. Germline values: CDR1 SEHNR, CDR2 FQNEAQ (reference sequence). V lost 6 bases and J lost 3; bases outside the gene matches: 10. This CDR3 has 15 amino acids. The CDR3 region is CASRPNGGAFYEQYF. For the CDR3, the DNA is TGTGCCAGCAGACCAAACGGGGGGGCTTTCTACGAGCAGTACTTC.

This chain links TRBV7-2 with TRBJ1-1, with 8 bases aligning to TRBD1. From germline, CDR1 is SGHTA and CDR2 FQGNSA. The CDR3 totals 15 residues. The ends lost 2 bases at V and 4 bases at J; junction bases unmatched: 6. CDR3: CASSLLAGGPTEAFF. As DNA, the CDR3 is TGTGCCAGCAGCTTATTAGCAGGGGGCCCCACTGAAGCTTTCTTT. Supplemented by reference TRBV7-2 and TRBJ1-1, the full variable domain reads GAGVSQSPSNKVTEKGKDVELRCDPISGHTALYWYRQSLGQGLEFLIYFQGNSAPDKSGLPSDRFSAERTGGSVSTLTIQRTQQEDSAVYLCASSLLAGGPTEAFFGQGTRLTVV.

The rearrangement uses TRBV20-1 and TRBJ1-1; 7 nucleotides align to TRBD1. The CDR3 sequence is 11 residues long. Germline CDR1 reads DFQATT; CDR2 reads SNEGSKA (reference sequence). Germline trimming cut 7 bases from V and 7 bases from J; bases unmatched to any gene: 6. The CDR3 sequence: CSVPGQLEAFF. The CDR3 DNA reads TGCAGTGTTCCGGGACAGCTTGAAGCTTTCTTT.

The rearrangement links TRBV5-6 to TRBJ1-6, with D possibly being TRBD1 (6 bases). Between the trimmed V and J ends, which lost 3 bases and 3 bases, there was a span of 7 bases. The CDR3 has 14 residues. Germline CDR1 and CDR2: SGHDT and YYEEEE. The CDR3 reads CASSSTGYNSPLHF. Here the CDR3 DNA reads TGTGCCAGCAGCTCGACAGGCTATAATTCACCCCTCCACTTT.

The chain is built from TRBV7-9 and TRBJ2-5; weak D call: TRBD1 (6 bases). The germline V gene encodes CDR1 SEHNR and CDR2 FQNEAQ (reference sequence). Trimming left V 1 base short and J 6 bases short, with 12 bases between. There are 14 residues in the CDR3. This CDR3 reads CASSLGEQGKTQYF. The CDR3 coding sequence is TGTGCCAGCAGCTTAGGTGAACAGGGAAAGACCCAGTACTTC.

V is TRBV6-4 and J is TRBJ2-7; D perhaps matches TRBD1 (6 bases). V was shortened by 0 bases and J by 4 bases, with 13 bases between the two germline ends. The CDR3 loop spans 15 amino acids. Germline V CDR1 and CDR2: MRHNA, SNTAGT. CDR3 nucleotides: TGTGCCAGCAGTGACTCGGAGACAGGCCGTTACGAGCAGTACTTC. Translation gives CASSDSETGRYEQYF.

The gene calls are TRBV19 and TRBJ1-2; D ambiguous. The CDR3 covers 14 residues. V was trimmed by 3 bases and J by 0 bases, leaving 8 bases between them. CDR1 is LNHDA, CDR2 SQIVND, per germline (reference sequence). The CDR3 sequence: CASSMRVTNYGYTF. In DNA form, the CDR3 reads TGTGCCAGTAGTATGCGGGTGACTAACTATGGCTACACCTTC.

The rearrangement uses TRBV11-1 and TRBJ2-2; D remains ambiguous. The CDR3 contains 13 residues. The V gene lost 5 bases and the J gene lost 4 bases, with 8 bases spanning the gap. Germline-derived CDR1 and CDR2 are SGHAT and FQDESV (reference sequence). Here the CDR3 DNA reads TGTGCCAGCAGCCTAACATTCACCGGGGAGCTGTTTTTT. Encoded protein: CASSLTFTGELFF.

The rearrangement links TRBV7-2 to TRBJ2-1, with 7 bases identical to TRBD2. CDR1 is SGHTA, CDR2 FQGNSA, per germline. The CDR3 spans 15 residues. V gave up 4 bases and J gave up 10 bases; unmatched junction bases: 13. CDR3 nucleotide sequence: TGTGCCAGCAGCTCCGGGGGACTACTTAAGGTCGAGCAGTTCTTC. This translates into CASSSGGLLKVEQFF.

This chain connects TRBV5-1 to TRBJ2-7, with D possibly TRBD2 on 5 matching bases. This CDR3 contains 14 residues. The V gene's germline CDR1 is SGHRS and CDR2 YFSETQ. V was pared by 0 bases and J by 5 bases, with 12 bases between. CDR3 bases: TGCGCCAGCAGCTTGGCGGGGAACACCCACGAGCAGTACTTC. Its protein product is CASSLAGNTHEQYF.

V usage is TRBV5-1 and J usage is TRBJ2-1; no clear D. The ends were cut back, 1 base at V and 7 bases at J, with 12 bases in the middle. This CDR3 spans 14 amino acids. CDR1 and CDR2 (germline): SGHRS, YFSETQ. CDR3 nucleotides: TGCGCCAGCAGCTTGAATATAGGGTCGAATGAGCAGTTCTTC. Translated: CASSLNIGSNEQFF.

J is TRBJ2-3 and V is TRBV5-1; a weak D match, TRBD1 (6 bases). Germline loops: CDR1 SGHRS, CDR2 YFSETQ. The CDR3 is 13 residues long. The V end was cut by 2 bases, the J end by 5 bases, with 9 bases between. CDR3 coding DNA: TGCGCCAGCAGCTTACAGGGTGGAGATACGCAGTATTTT. It translates to CASSLQGGDTQYF.

The gene calls are TRBV5-5 and TRBJ1-6, with 9 positions matching TRBD1. Unmatched junction bases numbered 6, after V lost 0 bases and J lost 8 bases. Germline lookup yields CDR1 SGHKS and CDR2 YYEKEE (reference sequence). The CDR3 totals 16 residues. In DNA form, the CDR3 reads TGTGCCAGCAGCTTGGCCCCGGGACAGGGTCATTCACCCCTCCACTTT. It encodes CASSLAPGQGHSPLHF.

As for this clone: This specimen includes other DNA sequences encoding the same CDR3. The V gene is TRBV19, the J gene TRBJ1-1; 9 bases align to TRBD1. This CDR3 spans 14 amino acids. V lost 3 bases and J lost 3; bases outside the gene matches: 2. Germline V gives CDR1 LNHDA, CDR2 SQIVND (reference sequence). DNA of the CDR3: TGTGCCAGTAGTATCAGGACAGGGGACACTGAAGCTTTCTTT. Translating gives CASSIRTGDTEAFF.

The chain links TRBV7-2 to TRBJ2-5; 9 positions match TRBD2. Germline trimming cut 2 bases from V and 1 base from J; bases unmatched to any gene: 5. Germline V CDR1 and CDR2: SGHTA, FQGNSA. This CDR3 has 16 amino acids. CDR3 amino acids: CASSLSATSGQETQYF. CDR3 nucleotides: TGTGCCAGCAGCTTATCCGCGACTAGCGGCCAAGAGACCCAGTACTTC.

About this clone itself: Other nucleotide sequences from this sample produce the same CDR3. This rearrangement joins TRBV5-1 to TRBJ2-5; TRBD2 aligns across 12 bases. V shed 3 bases, J shed 4 bases, and the junction held 4 bases outside the gene matches. This CDR3 is 15 amino acids long. CDR1 and CDR2 (germline): SGHRS, YFSETQ. CDR3 DNA: TGCGCCAGCAGCTCTGGACTAGCGGGGAGAGAGACCCAGTACTTC. This codes for CASSSGLAGRETQYF.